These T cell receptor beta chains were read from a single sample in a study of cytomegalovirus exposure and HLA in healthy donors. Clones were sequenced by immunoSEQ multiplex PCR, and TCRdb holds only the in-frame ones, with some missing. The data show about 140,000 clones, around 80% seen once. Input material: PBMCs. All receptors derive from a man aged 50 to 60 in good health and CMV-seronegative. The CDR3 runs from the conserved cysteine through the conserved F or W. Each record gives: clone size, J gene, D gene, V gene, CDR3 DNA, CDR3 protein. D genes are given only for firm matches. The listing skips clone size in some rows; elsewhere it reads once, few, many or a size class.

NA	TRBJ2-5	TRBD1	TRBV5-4	TGTGCCAGCAGTCACAGGGGATCCCAAGAGACCCAGTACTTC	CASSHRGSQETQYF
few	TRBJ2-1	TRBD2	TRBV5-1	TGCGCCAGCAGCTTGGACGCGGGAGCCTCCTACAATGAGCAGTTCTTC	CASSLDAGASYNEQFF
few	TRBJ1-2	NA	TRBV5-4	TGTGCCAGCAGCATACTAGGTAAAGCTAACTATGGCTACACCTTC	CASSILGKANYGYTF
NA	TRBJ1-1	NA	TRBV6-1	TGTGCCAGCAGTGCGAGGACAGTTGAGGAAGCTTTCTTT	CASSARTVEEAFF
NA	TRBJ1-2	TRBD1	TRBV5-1	TGCGCCAGCAGCCTGACCGGGACAGGGGATGGCTACACCTTC	CASSLTGTGDGYTF
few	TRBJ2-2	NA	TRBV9	TGTGCCAGCAGCTTTGACCGGGGAACCGGGGAGCTGTTTTTT	CASSFDRGTGELFF
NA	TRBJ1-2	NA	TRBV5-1	TGCGCCAGCAGCTTGTCCGAAATCCAGGACTATGGCTACACCTTC	CASSLSEIQDYGYTF
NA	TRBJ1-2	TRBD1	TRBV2	TGTGCCAGCATCACACCCCAGGGGGCTCTTGGCTACACCTTC	CASITPQGALGYTF
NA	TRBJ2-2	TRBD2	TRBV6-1	TGTGCCAGCAGAGCGGGAGGGTCCGGCGGGGAGCTGTTTTTT	CASRAGGSGGELFF
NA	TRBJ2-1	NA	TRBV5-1	TGCGCCAGCAGCTTGGAAGGGGCGAGCTCCTACAATGAGCAGTTCTTC	CASSLEGASSYNEQFF
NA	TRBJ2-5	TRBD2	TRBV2	TGTGCCAGCAGCGCTAGCGGGGGGATTACAGTGACCCAGTACTTC	CASSASGGITVTQYF
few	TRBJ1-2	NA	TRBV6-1	TGTGCCAGCAGTGAAGCGCTGAGAGGCTACACCTTC	CASSEALRGYTF
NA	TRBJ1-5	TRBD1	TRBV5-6	TGTGCCAGCAGCTCACAGGGGTGGGATCAGCCCCAGCATTTT	CASSSQGWDQPQHF
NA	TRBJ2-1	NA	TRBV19	TGTGCCACAACCCCAGGTAGCGCCAACTACAATGAGCAGTTCTTC	CATTPGSANYNEQFF
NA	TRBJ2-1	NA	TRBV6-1	TGTGCCAGCTTACTAGTAGATGAGCAGTTCTTC	CASLLVDEQFF
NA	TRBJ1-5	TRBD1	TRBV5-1	TGCGCCAGCAGCTTCGCGGGGACAGAAAATCAGCCCCAGCATTTT	CASSFAGTENQPQHF
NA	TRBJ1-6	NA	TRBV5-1	TGCGCCAGCAGCTTGCCCCCGCGCGGTTCACCCCTCCACTTT	CASSLPPRGSPLHF
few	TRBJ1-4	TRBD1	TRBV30	TGTGCCTGGAGGGATGGACAGGGCGAAAAACTGTTTTTT	CAWRDGQGEKLFF
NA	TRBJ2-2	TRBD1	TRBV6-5	TGTGCCAGCACCAGACAGGGTGCCACCGGGGAGCTGTTTTTT	CASTRQGATGELFF
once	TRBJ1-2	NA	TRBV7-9	TGTGCCAGCAGCTTAGGGGCAGACTATGGCTACACCTTC	CASSLGADYGYTF
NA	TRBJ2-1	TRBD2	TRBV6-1	TGTGCCAGCAGTGCAACTATAGCGGGAGGCTCCTACAATGAGCAGTTCTTC	CASSATIAGGSYNEQFF
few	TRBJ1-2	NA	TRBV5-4	TGTGCCAGCAGCCGCCCCCAAGGCCGGGGGGCCCGTTATAACTATGGCTACACCTTC	CASSRPQGRGARYNYGYTF
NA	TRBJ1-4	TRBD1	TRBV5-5	TGTGCCAGCAGCTTGGACAGGGGAACTAATGAAAAACTGTTTTTT	CASSLDRGTNEKLFF
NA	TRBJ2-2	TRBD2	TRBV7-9	TGTGCCAGCAGCCTGCGGGCGGGGGGGAACACCGGGGAGCTGTTTTTT	CASSLRAGGNTGELFF
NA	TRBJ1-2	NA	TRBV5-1	TGCGCCAGCAGCTTGTTTCAGACAAGCCCAGTTGGCTACACCTTC	CASSLFQTSPVGYTF